The clone carrying this TCR beta chain was recorded a few times. Antigen specificity is unknown. The V and J ends lost 7 bases and 3 bases, in that order; junction bases with no gene match: 8. Germline V lookup: CDR1 SGHDT, CDR2 YYEEEE. CDR3 length: 14 amino acids. cDNA libraries for TCR alpha and TCR beta, carrying sample barcodes and UMIs, came from 5'RACE with constant-segment primers. TCRdb re-called the 5' RACE reads through MiXCR, storing one row per CDR3 protein. The repertoire holds under 250,000 distinct CDR3 sequences, with approximately 15% as singletons. This specimen belongs to a study of T-cell memory formation after mild COVID-19. The study's findings and limits: Those CD4+ clones that contracted were mainly in CM and EM (CD8+ ones in EMRA).

The sequenced material came from PBMCs or a T cell subset sorted from them (not recorded which). This TCR came from an adult woman who had mild COVID-19 (a few samples of this study predate the infection). Cell type and time point are not known. J is TRBJ2-7 and V is TRBV5-6; 9 bases agree with TRBD1. CDR3 loop: CASGTGPGGYEQYF. CDR3 DNA sequence: TGTGCCAGCGGGACAGGGCCCGGGGGCTACGAGCAGTACTTC.